In its sample, the clone carrying this TCR beta chain was seen a few times. Its matching antigen is unknown. Preparation of the TCRbeta library used unique molecular identifiers. TCRdb analysed the PCR reads with MiXCR anew, one entry per CDR3 protein. The data show over 100,000 distinct CDR3 sequences, with approximately 6% seen just once and about 6% held by the top ten. The data were obtained in a study of T-cell reconstitution after alpha-beta-depleted transplantation in children. Regarding the study as a whole: Newly made T cells mostly supplied T-cell counts and diversity one year after transplant. As was reported, about two months after transplant, alpha-beta T cells came from several hundred expanded graft clones. Where some patients showed high TCRbeta diversity at day 60, it came from recipient T cells and thymic progenitors that had survived.

The ends were cut back, 0 bases at V and 3 bases at J, with 8 bases in the middle. This CDR3 has 14 amino acids. The germline V gene has CDR1 GTSNPN and CDR2 SVGIG (reference sequence). This TCR derives from a female patient younger than 10 who had a stem cell transplant for Fanconi anemia, so the T cells may come from the graft donor. The rearrangement links TRBV30 to TRBJ2-2; D is ambiguous. Here the sequenced sample was PBMCs, mostly from graft donor cells, taken 60 days after TCRalphabeta/CD19-depleted stem cell transplant. DNA for the CDR3: TGTGCCTGGAGTGTACTACAGTACACCGGGGAGCTGTTTTTT. Protein sequence: CAWSVLQYTGELFF.